This T cell receptor beta chain was observed in a study of blood T cell dynamics during melanoma immunotherapy. The V gene's germline CDR1 is SGHTA and CDR2 FQGNSA. The CDR3 sequence is 12 residues long. V lost 0 bases and J lost 4, with 4 bases in between. Indicated time point: week 3, after first cycle of checkpoint inhibitor. No patient had earlier systemic cancer treatment, concurrent immunosuppressants, or another active cancer. The assay was immunoSEQ multiplex PCR, and TCRdb's table has in-frame clones only and misses some. This sample has 10,000 or so clones; around 86% occur once, and the top ten carry 1% to 1.2%.

The TCR sequence derives from a human donor with melanoma. The sequencing used blood, collected from a patient treated with checkpoint blockade. The J gene is TRBJ2-7, the V gene TRBV7-2; no firm D call. This chain's CDR3 is CASSLAFYEQYF. CDR3 nucleotide sequence: TGTGCCAGCAGCTTAGCTTTTTACGAGCAGTACTTC. The variable domain in full, completed from reference TRBV7-2 and TRBJ2-7, reads GAGVSQSPSNKVTEKGKDVELRCDPISGHTALYWYRQSLGQGLEFLIYFQGNSAPDKSGLPSDRFSAERTGGSVSTLTIQRTQQEDSAVYLCASSLAFYEQYFGPGTRLTVT.